This TCR beta chain was identified during a study of shared clonotypes between healthy human individuals. Turning to the study itself: Donors were a couple of women and a few men aged 18 to 49.

Terminally differentiated effector memory CD45RA+ cells were left out of the naive CD8 fraction, which was CD45RO-negative and positively selected for CCR7. Those who donated were healthy HIV-negative adults, with no recent acute infections or vaccinations reported. The study's findings and limits: Naive subsets tended to show greater estimated richness than memory subsets. The four-donor shared clonotypes exceeded non-shared clonotypes in generation probability, with non-shared ones scoring lower.

In regard to this clone: Its cognate antigen is unknown.

TCRdb's copy holds only in-frame clones and misses some; the assay was immunoSEQ multiplex PCR. The sample lists roughly 2,000,000 clones, around 93% occurring once. The V gene lost 7 bases and the J gene lost 5 bases, with 11 bases spanning the gap. CDR3 length: 12 amino acids. CDR1 is MNHEY, CDR2 SVGAGI, per germline. The chain carries TRBV6-5 and TRBJ2-5; D tentatively fits TRBD1 or TRBD2 (6 bases each). Sequencing was carried out using naive CD8+ T cells from PBMCs. The TCR originated in a man aged 18 to 29 in good health. Some clones in this sample may be carry-over from other donors' samples. CDR3 sequence: CASMGGSETQYF. In nucleotides, the CDR3 is TGTGCCAGCATGGGGGGCTCGGAGACCCAGTACTTC.